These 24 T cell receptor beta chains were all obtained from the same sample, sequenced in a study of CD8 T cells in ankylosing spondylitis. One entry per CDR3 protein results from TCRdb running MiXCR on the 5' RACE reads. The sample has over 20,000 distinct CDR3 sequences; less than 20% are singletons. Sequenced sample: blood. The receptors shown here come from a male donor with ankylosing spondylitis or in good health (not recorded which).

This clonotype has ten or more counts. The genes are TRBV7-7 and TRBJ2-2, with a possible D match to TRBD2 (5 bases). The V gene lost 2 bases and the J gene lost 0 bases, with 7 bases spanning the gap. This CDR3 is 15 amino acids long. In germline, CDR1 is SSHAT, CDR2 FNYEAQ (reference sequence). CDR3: CASSLSGANTGELFF. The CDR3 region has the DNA TGTGCCAGCAGCTTAAGCGGCGCGAACACCGGGGAGCTGTTTTTT.

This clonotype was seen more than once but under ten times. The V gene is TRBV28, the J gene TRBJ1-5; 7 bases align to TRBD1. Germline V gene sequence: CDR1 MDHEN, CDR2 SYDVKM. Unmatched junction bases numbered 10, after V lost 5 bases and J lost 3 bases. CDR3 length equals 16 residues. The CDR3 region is CASSPRQGKANQPQHF. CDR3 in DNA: TGTGCCAGCAGTCCTAGACAGGGTAAGGCCAATCAGCCCCAGCATTTT.

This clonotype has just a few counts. The CDR3 loop is CSVDGGSGTDTQYF. In nucleotides, the CDR3 is TGCAGCGTTGATGGGGGTAGCGGCACAGATACGCAGTATTTT. V gene TRBV29-1 combines with J gene TRBJ2-3, with D perhaps being TRBD1 or TRBD2 (5 bases each). The CDR3 spans 14 residues. CDR1 is SQVTM and CDR2 is ANQGSEA in the germline V gene. With 3 bases removed from V and 1 base from J, the gap between germline ends came to 11 bases.

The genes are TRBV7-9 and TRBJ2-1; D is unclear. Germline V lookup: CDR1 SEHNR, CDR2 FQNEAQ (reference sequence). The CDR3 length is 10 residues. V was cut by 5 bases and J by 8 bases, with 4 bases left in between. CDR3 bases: TGTGCCAGCAGCCGCTATGAGCAGTTCTTC. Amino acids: CASSRYEQFF.

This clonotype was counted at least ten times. DNA of the CDR3: TGTGCCAGTAGGAACAGCGGCGGGAACACTGAAGCTTTCTTT. It is translated as CASRNSGGNTEAFF. The gene calls are TRBV12-3 or TRBV12-4 and TRBJ1-1; D uncertain. V was trimmed by 9 bases and J by 1 base, leaving 15 bases between them. The CDR3 is 14 residues long.

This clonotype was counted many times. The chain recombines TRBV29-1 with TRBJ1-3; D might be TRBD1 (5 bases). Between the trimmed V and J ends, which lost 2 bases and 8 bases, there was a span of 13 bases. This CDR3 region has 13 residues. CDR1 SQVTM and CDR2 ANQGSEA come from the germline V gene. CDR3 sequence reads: CSVEKGGGDTIYF. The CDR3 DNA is TGCAGCGTTGAAAAAGGCGGGGGTGACACCATATATTTT.

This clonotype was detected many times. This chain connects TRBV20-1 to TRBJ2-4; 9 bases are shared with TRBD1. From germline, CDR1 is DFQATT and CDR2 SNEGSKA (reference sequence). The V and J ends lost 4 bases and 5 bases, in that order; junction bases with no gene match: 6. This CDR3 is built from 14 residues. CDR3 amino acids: CSAKRQGGENIQYF. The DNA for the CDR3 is TGCAGTGCTAAGCGACAGGGGGGTGAAAACATTCAGTACTTC.

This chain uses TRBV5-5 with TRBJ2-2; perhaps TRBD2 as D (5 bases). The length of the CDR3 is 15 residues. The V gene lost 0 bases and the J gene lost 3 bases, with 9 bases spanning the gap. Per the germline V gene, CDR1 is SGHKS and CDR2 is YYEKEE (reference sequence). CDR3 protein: CASSLVVGDTGELFF. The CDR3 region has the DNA TGTGCCAGCAGCTTGGTAGTGGGAGACACCGGGGAGCTGTTTTTT.

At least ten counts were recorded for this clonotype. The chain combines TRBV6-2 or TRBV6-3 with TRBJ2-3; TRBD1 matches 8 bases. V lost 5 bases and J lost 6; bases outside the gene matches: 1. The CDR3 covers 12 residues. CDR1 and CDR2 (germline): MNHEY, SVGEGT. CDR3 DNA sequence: TGTGCCAGCAGTCGACAGGGGGATACGCAGTATTTT. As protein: CASSRQGDTQYF.

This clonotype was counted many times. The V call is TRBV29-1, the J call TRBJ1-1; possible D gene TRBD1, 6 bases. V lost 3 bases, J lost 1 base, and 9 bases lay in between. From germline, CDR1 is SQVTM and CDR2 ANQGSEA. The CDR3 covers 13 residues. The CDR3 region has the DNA TGCAGCGTTGACACAGGGACGAACACTGAAGCTTTCTTT. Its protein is CSVDTGTNTEAFF.

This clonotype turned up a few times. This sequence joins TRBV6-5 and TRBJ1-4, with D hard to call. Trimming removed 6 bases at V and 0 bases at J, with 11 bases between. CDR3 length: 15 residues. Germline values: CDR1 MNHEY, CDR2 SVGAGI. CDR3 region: CASSPQVATNEKLFF. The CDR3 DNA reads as TGTGCCAGCAGCCCGCAGGTAGCAACTAATGAAAAACTGTTTTTT.

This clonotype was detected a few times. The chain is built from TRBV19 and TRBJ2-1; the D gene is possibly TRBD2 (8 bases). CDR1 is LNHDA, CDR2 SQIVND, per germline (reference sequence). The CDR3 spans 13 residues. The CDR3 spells CASGLGGPNEQFF. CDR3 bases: TGTGCTTCGGGACTAGGGGGCCCCAATGAGCAGTTCTTC.

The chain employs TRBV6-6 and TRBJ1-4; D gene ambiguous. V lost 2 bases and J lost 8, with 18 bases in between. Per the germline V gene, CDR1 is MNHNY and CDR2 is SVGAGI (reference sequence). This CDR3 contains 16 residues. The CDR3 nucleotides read TGTGCCAGCAGTTACCGCGGACGGCCGACGAAGGAAAAACTGTTTTTT. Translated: CASSYRGRPTKEKLFF.

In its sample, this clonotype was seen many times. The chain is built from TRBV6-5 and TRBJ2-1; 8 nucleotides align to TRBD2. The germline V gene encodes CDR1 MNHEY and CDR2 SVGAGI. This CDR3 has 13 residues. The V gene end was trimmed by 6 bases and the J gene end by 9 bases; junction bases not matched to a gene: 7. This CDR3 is CASRHSGEGEQFF. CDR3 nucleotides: TGTGCCAGCAGGCATAGCGGGGAGGGTGAGCAGTTCTTC.

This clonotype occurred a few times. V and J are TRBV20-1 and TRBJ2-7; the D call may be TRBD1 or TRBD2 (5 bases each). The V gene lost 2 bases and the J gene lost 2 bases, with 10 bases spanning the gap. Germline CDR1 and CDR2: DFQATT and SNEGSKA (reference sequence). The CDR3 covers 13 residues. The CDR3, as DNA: TGCAGTGCTAGATTCGGGGCGACCTACGAGCAGTACTTC. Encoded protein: CSARFGATYEQYF.

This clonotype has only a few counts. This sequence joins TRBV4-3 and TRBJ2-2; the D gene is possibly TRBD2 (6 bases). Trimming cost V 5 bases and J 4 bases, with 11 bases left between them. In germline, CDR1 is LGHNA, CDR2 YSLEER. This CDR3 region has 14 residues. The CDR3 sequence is CASSFSTSTGELFF. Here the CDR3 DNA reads TGCGCCAGCAGCTTTTCGACTAGCACCGGGGAGCTGTTTTTT.

DNA for the CDR3: TGTGCCAGCAGTTTAGCAATGGTGAGCTACGAGCAGTACGTC. This codes for CASSLAMVSYEQYV. The chain combines TRBV28 with TRBJ2-7; D is uncertain. Deletions cut 2 bases from V and 3 bases from J, with 11 bases between. Germline CDR1 and CDR2: MDHEN and SYDVKM. This CDR3 region has 14 residues.

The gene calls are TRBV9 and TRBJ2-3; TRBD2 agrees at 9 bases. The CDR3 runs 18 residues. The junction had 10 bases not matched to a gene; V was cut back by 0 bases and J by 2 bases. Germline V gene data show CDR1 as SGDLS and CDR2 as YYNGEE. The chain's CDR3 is CASSVEGSGGRLTDTQYF. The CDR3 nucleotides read TGTGCCAGCAGCGTAGAAGGTAGCGGGGGCCGTCTCACAGATACGCAGTATTTT.

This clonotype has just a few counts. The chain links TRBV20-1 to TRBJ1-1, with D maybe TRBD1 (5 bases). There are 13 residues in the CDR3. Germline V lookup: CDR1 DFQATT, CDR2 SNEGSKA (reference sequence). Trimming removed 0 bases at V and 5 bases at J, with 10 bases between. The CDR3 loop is CSARDGGRTEAFF. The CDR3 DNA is TGCAGTGCTAGAGATGGGGGTAGGACTGAAGCTTTCTTT.

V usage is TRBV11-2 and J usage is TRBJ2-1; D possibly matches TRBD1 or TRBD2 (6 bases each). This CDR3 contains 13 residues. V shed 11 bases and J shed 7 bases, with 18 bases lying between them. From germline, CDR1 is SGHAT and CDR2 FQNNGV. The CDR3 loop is CAGSGGGRNEQFF. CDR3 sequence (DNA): TGTGCCGGGTCCGGGGGCGGGCGGAATGAGCAGTTCTTC.

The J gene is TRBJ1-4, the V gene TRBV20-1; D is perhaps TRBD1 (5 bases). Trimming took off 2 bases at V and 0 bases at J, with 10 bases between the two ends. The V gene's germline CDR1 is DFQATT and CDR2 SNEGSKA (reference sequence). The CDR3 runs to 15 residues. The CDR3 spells CSARKTVATNEKLFF. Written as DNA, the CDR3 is TGCAGTGCTAGAAAGACAGTCGCAACTAATGAAAAACTGTTTTTT.

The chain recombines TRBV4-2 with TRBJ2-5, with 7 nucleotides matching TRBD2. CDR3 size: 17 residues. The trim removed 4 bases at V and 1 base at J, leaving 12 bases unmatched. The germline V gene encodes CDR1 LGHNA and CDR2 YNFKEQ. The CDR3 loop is CASSPSEGKRGQETQYF. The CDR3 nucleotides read TGTGCCAGCAGCCCCTCCGAGGGGAAGCGGGGCCAAGAGACCCAGTACTTC.

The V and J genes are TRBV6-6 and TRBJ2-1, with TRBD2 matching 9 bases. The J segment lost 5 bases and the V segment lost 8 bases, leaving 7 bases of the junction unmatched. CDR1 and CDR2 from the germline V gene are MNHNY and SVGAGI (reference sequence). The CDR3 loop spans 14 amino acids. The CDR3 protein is CASGGLAGNNEQFF. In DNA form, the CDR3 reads TGTGCCAGCGGTGGGCTAGCGGGGAACAATGAGCAGTTCTTC.

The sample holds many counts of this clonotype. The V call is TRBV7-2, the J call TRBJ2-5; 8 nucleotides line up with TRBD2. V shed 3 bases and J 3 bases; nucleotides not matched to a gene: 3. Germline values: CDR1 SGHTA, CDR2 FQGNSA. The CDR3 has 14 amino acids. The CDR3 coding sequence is TGTGCCAGCAGCTTCGGTAGCGGGGAAGAGACCCAGTACTTC. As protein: CASSFGSGEETQYF.